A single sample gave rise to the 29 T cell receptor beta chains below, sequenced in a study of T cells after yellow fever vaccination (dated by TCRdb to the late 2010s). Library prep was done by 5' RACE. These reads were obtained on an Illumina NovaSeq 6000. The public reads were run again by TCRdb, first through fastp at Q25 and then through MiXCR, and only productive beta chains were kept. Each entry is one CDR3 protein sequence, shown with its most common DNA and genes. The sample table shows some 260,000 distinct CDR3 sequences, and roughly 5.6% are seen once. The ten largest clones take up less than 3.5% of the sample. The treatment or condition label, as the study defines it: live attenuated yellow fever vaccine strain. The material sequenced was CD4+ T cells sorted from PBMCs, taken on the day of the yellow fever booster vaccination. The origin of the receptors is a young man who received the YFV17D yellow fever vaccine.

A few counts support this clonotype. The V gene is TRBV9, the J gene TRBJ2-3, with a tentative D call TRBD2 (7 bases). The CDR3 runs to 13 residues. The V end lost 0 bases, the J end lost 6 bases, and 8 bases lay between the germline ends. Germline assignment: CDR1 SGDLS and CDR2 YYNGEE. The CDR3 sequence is CASSVAGGDTQYF. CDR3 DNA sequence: TGTGCCAGCAGCGTAGCGGGGGGCGATACGCAGTATTTT.

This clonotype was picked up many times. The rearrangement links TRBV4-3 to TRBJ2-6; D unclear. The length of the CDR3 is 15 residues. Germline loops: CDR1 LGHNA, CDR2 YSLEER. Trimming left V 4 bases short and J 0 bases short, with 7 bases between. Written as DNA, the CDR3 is TGCGCCAGCAGCCTCGACACCTCTGGGGCCAACGTCCTGACTTTC. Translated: CASSLDTSGANVLTF.

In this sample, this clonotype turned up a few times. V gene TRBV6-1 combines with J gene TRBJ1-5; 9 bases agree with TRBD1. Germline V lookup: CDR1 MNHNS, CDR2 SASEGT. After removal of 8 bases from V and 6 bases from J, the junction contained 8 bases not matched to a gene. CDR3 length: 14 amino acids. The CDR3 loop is CASGDREVSQPQHF. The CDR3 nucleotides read TGTGCCAGCGGGGACAGGGAGGTGAGTCAGCCCCAGCATTTT.

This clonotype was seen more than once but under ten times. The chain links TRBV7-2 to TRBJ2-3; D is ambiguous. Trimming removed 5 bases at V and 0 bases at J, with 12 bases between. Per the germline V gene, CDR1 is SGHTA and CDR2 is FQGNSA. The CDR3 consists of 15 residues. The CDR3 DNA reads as TGTGCCAGCAGCCCCAATTGGCGTAGCACAGATACGCAGTATTTT. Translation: CASSPNWRSTDTQYF.

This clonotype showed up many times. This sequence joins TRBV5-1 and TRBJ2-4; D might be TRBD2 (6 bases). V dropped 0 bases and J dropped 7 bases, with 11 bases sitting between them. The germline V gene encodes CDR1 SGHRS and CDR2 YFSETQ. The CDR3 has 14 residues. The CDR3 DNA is TGCGCCAGCAGCTTGGAAGGGGAGGCGAACATTCAGTACTTC. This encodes CASSLEGEANIQYF.

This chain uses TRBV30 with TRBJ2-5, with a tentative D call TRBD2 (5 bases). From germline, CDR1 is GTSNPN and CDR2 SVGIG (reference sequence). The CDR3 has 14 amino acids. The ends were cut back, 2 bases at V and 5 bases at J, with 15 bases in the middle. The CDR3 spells CAWSKRALGETQYF. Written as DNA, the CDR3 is TGTGCCTGGAGTAAGAGGGCGCTGGGGGAGACCCAGTACTTC.

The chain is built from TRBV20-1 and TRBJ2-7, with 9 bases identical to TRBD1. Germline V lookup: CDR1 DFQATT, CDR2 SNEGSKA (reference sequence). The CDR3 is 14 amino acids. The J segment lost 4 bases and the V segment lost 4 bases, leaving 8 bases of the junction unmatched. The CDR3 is CSAINSDRGYEQYF. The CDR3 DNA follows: TGCAGTGCTATAAACTCGGACAGGGGATACGAGCAGTACTTC.

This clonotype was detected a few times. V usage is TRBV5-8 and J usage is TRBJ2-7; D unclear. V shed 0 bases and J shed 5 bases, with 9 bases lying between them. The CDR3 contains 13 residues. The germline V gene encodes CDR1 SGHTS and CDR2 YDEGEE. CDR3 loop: CASSLATYHEQYV. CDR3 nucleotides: TGTGCCAGCAGCTTGGCGACTTACCACGAGCAGTACGTC.

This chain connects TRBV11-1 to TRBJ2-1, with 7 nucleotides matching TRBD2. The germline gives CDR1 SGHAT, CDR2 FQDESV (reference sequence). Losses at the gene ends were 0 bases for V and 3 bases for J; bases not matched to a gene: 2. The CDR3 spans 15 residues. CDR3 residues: CASSLAGGNYNEQFF. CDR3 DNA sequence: TGTGCCAGCAGCTTAGCGGGGGGGAACTACAATGAGCAGTTCTTC.

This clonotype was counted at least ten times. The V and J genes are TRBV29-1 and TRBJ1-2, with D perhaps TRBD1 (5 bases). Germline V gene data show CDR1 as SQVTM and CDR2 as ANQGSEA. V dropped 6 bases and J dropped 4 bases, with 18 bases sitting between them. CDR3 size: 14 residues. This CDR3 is CSVRRIAGSYGYTF. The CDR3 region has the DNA TGCAGCGTCCGACGAATTGCAGGGTCCTATGGCTACACCTTC. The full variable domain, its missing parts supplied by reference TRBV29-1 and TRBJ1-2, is SAVISQKPSRDICQRGTSLTIQCQVDSQVTMMFWYRQQPGQSLTLIATANQGSEATYESGFVIDKFPISRPNLTFSTLTVSNMSPEDSSIYLCSVRRIAGSYGYTFGSGTRLTVV.

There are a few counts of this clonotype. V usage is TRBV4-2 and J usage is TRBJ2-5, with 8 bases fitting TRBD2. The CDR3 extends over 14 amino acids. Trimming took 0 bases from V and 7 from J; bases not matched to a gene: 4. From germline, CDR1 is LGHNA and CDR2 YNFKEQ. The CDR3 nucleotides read TGTGCCAGCAGCCAAGATGACCGGGGGGGGACCCAGTACTTC. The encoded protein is CASSQDDRGGTQYF.

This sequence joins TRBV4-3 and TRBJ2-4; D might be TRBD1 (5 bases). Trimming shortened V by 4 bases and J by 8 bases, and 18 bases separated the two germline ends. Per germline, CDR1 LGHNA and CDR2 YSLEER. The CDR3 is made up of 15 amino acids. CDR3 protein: CASSLRQGMVDIQYF. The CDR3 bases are TGCGCCAGCAGCCTCCGGCAGGGAATGGTGGACATTCAGTACTTC.

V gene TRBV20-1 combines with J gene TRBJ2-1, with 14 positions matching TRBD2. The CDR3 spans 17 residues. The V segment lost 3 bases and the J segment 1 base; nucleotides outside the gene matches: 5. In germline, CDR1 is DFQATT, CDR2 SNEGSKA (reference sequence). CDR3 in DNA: TGCAGTGCTAGTTGGGGACTAGCGGGGGCGTCCTACAATGAGCAGTTCTTC. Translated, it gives CSASWGLAGASYNEQFF.

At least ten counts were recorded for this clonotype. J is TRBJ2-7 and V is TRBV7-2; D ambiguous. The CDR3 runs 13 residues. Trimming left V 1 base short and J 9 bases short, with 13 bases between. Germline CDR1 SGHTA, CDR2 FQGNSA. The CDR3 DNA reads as TGTGCCAGCAGCTTAGGGCCCCAGAACGGGCAGTACTTC. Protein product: CASSLGPQNGQYF.

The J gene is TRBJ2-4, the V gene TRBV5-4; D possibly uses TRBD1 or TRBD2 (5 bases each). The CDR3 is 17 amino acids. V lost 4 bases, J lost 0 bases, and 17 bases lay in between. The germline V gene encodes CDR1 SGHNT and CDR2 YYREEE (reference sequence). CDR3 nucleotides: TGTGCCAGCAGCCCCTCCGGGACGGGAATAGCCAAAAACATTCAGTACTTC. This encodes CASSPSGTGIAKNIQYF. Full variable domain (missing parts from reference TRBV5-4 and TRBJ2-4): ETGVTQSPTHLIKTRGQQVTLRCSSQSGHNTVSWYQQALGQGPQFIFQYYREEENGRGNFPPRFSGLQFPNYSSELNVNALELDDSALYLCASSPSGTGIAKNIQYFGAGTRLSVL.

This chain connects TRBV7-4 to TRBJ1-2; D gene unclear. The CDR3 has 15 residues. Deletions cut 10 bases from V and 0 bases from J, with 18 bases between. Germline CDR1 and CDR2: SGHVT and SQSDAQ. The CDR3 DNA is TGTGCCAACGGGTGTATGGGAAGAGCTAACTATGGCTACACCTTC. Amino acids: CANGCMGRANYGYTF. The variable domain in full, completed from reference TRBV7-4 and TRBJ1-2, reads GAGVSQSPRYKVAKRGRDVALRCDSISGHVTLYWYRQTLGQGSEVLTYSQSDAQRDKSGRPSGRFSAERPERSVSTLKIQRTEQGDSAVYLCANGCMGRANYGYTFGSGTRLTVV.

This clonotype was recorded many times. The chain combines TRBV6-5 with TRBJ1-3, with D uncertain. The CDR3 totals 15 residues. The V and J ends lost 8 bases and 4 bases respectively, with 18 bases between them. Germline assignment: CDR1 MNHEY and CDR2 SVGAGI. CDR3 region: CASRTLLRAGNTIYF. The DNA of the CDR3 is TGTGCCAGCCGAACCCTCTTACGGGCCGGAAACACCATATATTTT.

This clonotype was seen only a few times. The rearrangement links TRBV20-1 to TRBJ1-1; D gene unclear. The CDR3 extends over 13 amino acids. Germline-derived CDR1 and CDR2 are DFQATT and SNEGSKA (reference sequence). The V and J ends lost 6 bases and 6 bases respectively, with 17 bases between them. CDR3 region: CSAIGLGWAEAFF. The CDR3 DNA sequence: TGCAGTGCCATTGGTCTGGGGTGGGCTGAAGCTTTCTTT.

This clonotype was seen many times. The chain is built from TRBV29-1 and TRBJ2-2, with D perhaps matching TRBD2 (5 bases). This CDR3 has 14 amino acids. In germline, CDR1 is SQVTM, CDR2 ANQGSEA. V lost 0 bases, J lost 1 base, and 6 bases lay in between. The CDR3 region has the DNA TGCAGCGTTGAAGATGGAGGGAACACCGGGGAGCTGTTTTTT. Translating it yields CSVEDGGNTGELFF.

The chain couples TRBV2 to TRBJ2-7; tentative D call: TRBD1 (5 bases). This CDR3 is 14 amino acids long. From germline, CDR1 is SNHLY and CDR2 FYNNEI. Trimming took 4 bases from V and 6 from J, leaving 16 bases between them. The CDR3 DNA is TGTGCCAGCAGTGGAGGTAGGCCCCAGGGCGAGCAGTACGTC. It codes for CASSGGRPQGEQYV.

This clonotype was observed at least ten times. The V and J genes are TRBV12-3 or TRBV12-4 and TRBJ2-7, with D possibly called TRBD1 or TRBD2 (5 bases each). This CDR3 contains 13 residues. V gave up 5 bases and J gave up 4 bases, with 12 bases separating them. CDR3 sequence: CASSPGTVYEQYV. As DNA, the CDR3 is TGTGCCAGCAGTCCGGGGACCGTTTACGAGCAGTACGTC.

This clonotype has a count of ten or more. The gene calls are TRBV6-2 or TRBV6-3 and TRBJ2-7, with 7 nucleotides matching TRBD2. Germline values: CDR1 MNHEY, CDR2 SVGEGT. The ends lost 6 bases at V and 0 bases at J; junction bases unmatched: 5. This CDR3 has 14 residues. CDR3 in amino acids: CASRAAGRSYEQYV. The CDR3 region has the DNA TGTGCCAGCAGGGCAGCGGGGCGCTCCTACGAGCAGTACGTC.

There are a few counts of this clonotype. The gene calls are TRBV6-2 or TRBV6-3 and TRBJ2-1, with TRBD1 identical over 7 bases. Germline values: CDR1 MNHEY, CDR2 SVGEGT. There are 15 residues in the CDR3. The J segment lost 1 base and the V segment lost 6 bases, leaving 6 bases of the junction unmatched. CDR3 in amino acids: CASRGTGDSYNEQFF. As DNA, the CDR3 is TGTGCCAGCAGGGGAACAGGGGATTCCTACAATGAGCAGTTCTTC.

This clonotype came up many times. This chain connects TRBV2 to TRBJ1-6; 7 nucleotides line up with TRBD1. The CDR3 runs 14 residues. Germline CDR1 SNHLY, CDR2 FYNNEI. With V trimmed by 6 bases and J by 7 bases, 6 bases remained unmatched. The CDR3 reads CASRRDSLNSPLHF. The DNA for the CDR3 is TGTGCCAGCAGAAGGGACAGCTTGAATTCACCCCTCCACTTT.

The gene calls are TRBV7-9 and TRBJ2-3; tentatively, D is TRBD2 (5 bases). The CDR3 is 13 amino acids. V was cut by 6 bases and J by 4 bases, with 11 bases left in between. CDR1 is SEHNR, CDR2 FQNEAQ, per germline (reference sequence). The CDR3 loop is CASSSGRADTQYF. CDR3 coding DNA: TGTGCCAGCAGTTCGGGAAGGGCAGATACGCAGTATTTT.

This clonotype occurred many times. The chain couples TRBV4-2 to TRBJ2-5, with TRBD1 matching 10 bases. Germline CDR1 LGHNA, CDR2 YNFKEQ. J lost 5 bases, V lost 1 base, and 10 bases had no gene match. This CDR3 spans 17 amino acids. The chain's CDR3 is CASSQVALGQGRETQYF. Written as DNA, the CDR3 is TGTGCCAGCAGCCAAGTCGCTCTGGGACAGGGGAGGGAGACCCAGTACTTC.

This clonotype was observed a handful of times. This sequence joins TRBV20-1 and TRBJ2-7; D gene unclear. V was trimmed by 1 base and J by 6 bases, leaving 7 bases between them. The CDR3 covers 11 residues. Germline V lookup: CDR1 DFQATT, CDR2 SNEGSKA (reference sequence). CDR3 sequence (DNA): TGCAGTGCTAGAGCTAGAGGCGAGCAGTACTTC. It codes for CSARARGEQYF.

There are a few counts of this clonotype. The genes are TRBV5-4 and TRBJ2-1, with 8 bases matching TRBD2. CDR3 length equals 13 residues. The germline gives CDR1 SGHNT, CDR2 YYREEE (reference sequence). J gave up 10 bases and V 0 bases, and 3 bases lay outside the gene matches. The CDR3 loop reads CASSLEASGEQFF. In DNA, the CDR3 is TGTGCCAGCAGCTTGGAGGCTAGCGGGGAGCAGTTCTTC.

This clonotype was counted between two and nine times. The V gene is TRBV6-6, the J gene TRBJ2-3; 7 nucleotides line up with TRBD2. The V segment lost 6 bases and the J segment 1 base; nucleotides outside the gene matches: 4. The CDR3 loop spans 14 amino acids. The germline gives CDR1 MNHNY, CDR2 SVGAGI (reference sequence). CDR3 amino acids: CASRARGGTDTQYF. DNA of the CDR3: TGTGCCAGCAGGGCCCGGGGGGGCACAGATACGCAGTATTTT.